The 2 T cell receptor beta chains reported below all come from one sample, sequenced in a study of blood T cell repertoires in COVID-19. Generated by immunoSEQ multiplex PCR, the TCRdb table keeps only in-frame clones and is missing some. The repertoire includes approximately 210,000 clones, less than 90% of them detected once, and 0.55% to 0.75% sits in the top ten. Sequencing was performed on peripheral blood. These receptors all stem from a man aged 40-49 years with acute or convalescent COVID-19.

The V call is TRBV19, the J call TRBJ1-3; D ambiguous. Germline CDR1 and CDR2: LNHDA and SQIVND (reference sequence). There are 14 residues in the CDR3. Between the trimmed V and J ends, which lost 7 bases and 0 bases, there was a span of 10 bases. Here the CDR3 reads CASISGSSGNTIYF. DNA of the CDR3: TGTGCCAGTATCTCGGGGAGCTCTGGAAACACCATATATTTT. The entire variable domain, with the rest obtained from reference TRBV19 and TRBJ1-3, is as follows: DGGITQSPKYLFRKEGQNVTLSCEQNLNHDAMYWYRQDPGQGLRLIYYSQIVNDFQKGDIAEGYSVSREKKESFPLTVTSAQKNPTAFYLCASISGSSGNTIYFGEGSWLTVV.

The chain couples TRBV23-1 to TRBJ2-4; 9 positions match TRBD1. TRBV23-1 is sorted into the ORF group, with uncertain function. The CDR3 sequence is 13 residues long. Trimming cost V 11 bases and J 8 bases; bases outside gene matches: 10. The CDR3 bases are TGCGCCTTCGGCGGGGACAGGGTTTACATTCAGTACTTC. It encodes CAFGGDRVYIQYF.